This T cell receptor beta chain was identified in a study of T cells in Graves' hyperthyroidism and ophthalmopathy. The study, taken as a whole, reports: Expanded thyroid clonotypes (above 0.001) were mostly also found in blood.

Together with thyroid ultrasound, orbital computed tomography, serum thyroxine and TRAb, clinical symptoms were used for diagnoses. The germline CDR1 and CDR2 sequences are MNHEY and SVGAGI. The CDR3 sequence is 14 residues long. After removal of 6 bases from V and 1 base from J, the junction contained 3 bases not matched to a gene. This clonotype was detected a few times. The antigen is unknown. A read error is possible here, since a much larger clone lies one base away. Amplification of TCR beta CDR3 regions was performed using RNA transcripts as template. First-round RT-PCR with HTBI primers amplified the TCR CDR3 region. Each CDR3 protein is one row after TCRdb ran MiXCR on the multiplex PCR reads. Found here are about 840,000 distinct CDR3 sequences, more than 30% of them singletons; the top ten hold 7.5% to 9.5%.

The material sequenced was blood. The chain couples TRBV6-5 to TRBJ1-1, with 9 nucleotides matching TRBD1. This receptor was identified in a man aged 18 to 29 with Graves' hyperthyroidism. The CDR3 is CASRTGGRNTEAFF. The CDR3 DNA follows: TGTGCCAGCAGAACAGGGGGCAGGAACACTGAAGCTTTCTTT.